This T cell receptor (beta chain) was sequenced for a study of blood T cell repertoires in COVID-19. About the study: The origin of the acute and convalescent COVID-19 samples was the United States, Italy and Spain.

Methods used by the authors: The assay estimated nucleated cells by amplifying reference gene primers. The repertoire was sequenced with immunoSEQ multiplex PCR; TCRdb's copy has only in-frame clones and lacks some. V and J calls and clone size are those listed in that table; D and trimming were worked out from the DNA. The sample includes 100,000 to 120,000 clones, 75% to 90% of them seen just once. In germline, CDR1 is LNHDA, CDR2 SQIVND (reference sequence). The CDR3 runs 10 residues. The V and J ends lost 9 bases and 8 bases, in that order; junction bases with no gene match: 2. Sample: peripheral blood. The chain combines TRBV19 with TRBJ1-2; 8 bases line up with TRBD1. This TCR derives from an older woman with COVID-19, enrolled during active disease. The CDR3 here is CASRGRGYTF. CDR3 nucleotides: TGTGCCAGCAGGGGGCGCGGCTACACCTTC.